This T cell receptor beta chain is from a study of blood T cell repertoires in COVID-19. Sequencing used immunoSEQ multiplex PCR; TCRdb keeps in-frame clones, though not all of them. The sample lists 90,000 to 120,000 clones, 80% to 95% seen once, with 1% to 1.5% in the top ten. This CDR3 is 15 amino acids long. The V gene lost 3 bases and the J gene lost 0 bases, with 10 bases spanning the gap. The germline gives CDR1 WNHNN, CDR2 SYGVQD (reference sequence). The chain is built from TRBV10-1 and TRBJ2-3; weak D call: TRBD1 (6 bases). Sequencing was performed on peripheral blood. This clonotype originated in a woman in her twenties or thirties with acute or convalescent COVID-19. This CDR3 reads CASSDQDSSTDTQYF. DNA for the CDR3: TGCGCCAGCAGTGACCAGGACAGTAGCACAGATACGCAGTATTTT.